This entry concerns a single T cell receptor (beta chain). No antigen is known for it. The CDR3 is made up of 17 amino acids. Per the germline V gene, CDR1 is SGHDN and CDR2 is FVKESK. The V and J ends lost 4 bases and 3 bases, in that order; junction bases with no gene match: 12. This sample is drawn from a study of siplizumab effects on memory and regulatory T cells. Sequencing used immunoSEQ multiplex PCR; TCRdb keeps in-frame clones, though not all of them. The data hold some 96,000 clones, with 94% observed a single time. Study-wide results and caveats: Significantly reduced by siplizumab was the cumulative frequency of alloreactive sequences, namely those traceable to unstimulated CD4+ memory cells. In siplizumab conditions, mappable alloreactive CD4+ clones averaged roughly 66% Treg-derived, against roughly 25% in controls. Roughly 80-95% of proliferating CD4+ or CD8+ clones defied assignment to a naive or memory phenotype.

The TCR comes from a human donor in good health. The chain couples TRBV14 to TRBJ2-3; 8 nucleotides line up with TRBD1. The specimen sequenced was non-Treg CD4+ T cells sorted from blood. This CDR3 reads CASSRAMGQGATDTQYF. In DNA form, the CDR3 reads TGTGCCAGCAGCCGAGCGATGGGTCAGGGGGCTACAGATACGCAGTATTTT.